The following is a T cell receptor beta chain sequence with its context. A read error may account for a junction end that differs from germline. This sample was included in a study of tumor-infiltrating lymphocytes in primary liver carcinoma. Starting material for RNA and DNA co-extraction consisted of roughly 17-31 mg of unsorted bulk tissue. Patients diagnosed with primary liver carcinoma received treatment through surgical resection. The researchers produced TCR beta cDNA from approximately 550 ng total RNA with a constant-region primer. ARM-PCR was slightly modified, and three nested multiplex PCR rounds with it gave rise to the TCR beta libraries. TRBV1-TRBV30 forward primers paired with a C-beta reverse primer drove the first two PCR rounds, roughly 9 cycles each. In TCRdb, the multiplex PCR reads were re-called with MiXCR into one record per CDR3 protein. The profile shows roughly 100,000 distinct CDR3 sequences, approximately 70% of them singletons.

The CDR3 consists of 13 residues. Germline loops: CDR1 MGHRA, CDR2 YSYEKL. The source of this sequence is a woman aged 55-70 years with primary liver carcinoma and hepatitis B virus infection. J is TRBJ1-1 and V is TRBV4-1, with TRBD1 as a possible D gene (5 bases). The source material was liver tumor tissue from sampling region 2. As to subset: tumor region T2, inferior pole. The CDR3 DNA reads TGTGTCAGCAGCCGCGCCAGGGAGACTGAAGCTTTCTTT. Amino acid sequence: CVSSRARETEAFF.